This TCR beta chain was retrieved from a study of T-cell memory formation after mild COVID-19. General study results and limits: Clones contracting across day 15 to 85 had a balanced CD4/CD8 profile; later expanding clones leaned CD4+.

Only a few counts were recorded for this clonotype. Its cognate antigen is unknown. Constant-segment-primed 5'RACE gave TCR alpha and TCR beta cDNA libraries with sample barcodes and UMIs. MiXCR was run by TCRdb on the 5' RACE reads, yielding one entry per CDR3 protein. In the table there are 400,000 to 500,000 distinct CDR3 sequences, 15% to 20% of which are singletons. The receptor's source is an adult woman who had mild COVID-19 (a few samples of this study predate the infection). Cell type and time point are not known. The specimen sequenced was PBMCs or a T cell subset sorted from them (not recorded which).

For the CDR3, the DNA is TGTGCCAGCAGCATCGGGGCCAAGAACACTGAAGCTTTCTTT. It codes for CASSIGAKNTEAFF. J is TRBJ1-1 and V is TRBV5-5, with TRBD1 as a possible D gene (5 bases). Germline CDR1 and CDR2: SGHKS and YYEKEE (reference sequence). The CDR3 consists of 14 residues. The V and J ends lost 4 bases and 1 base respectively, with 11 bases between them.